The clone carrying this T cell receptor (beta chain) has just a few counts. The CDR3 covers 15 residues. Germline assignment: CDR1 MNHNS and CDR2 SASEGT. V was clipped by 6 bases and J by 7 bases, with 21 bases between them. MiXCR, applied by TCRdb to the 5' RACE reads, yields one record per CDR3 protein. The repertoire holds under 400,000 distinct CDR3 sequences, with under 14% as singletons. These data originate in a study of T cells after yellow fever vaccination. This clonotype was sampled from a man between 18 and 29 years old who received the YFV17D yellow fever vaccine. The sample was PBMCs, taken on the day of the first yellow fever vaccination. V usage is TRBV6-1 and J usage is TRBJ1-1; no reliable D call. CDR3 in DNA: TGTGCCAGCAGAGACAACCCCGGGATATTTAATGAAGCTTTCTTT. Translating gives CASRDNPGIFNEAFF.